The 10 T cell receptor beta chains in this list originate from one sample, sequenced in a study of blood T cell repertoires in COVID-19 (dated by TCRdb to about 2020). Library preparation employed the immunoSEQ multiplex PCR assay. Not all clones reach the TCRdb copy of this immuneACCESS table, which keeps in-frame sequences only. Checked studies attribute under half of the gap to unresolved V genes and leave the rest unexplained. The sample records 200,000 to 300,000 clones, around 87% of which are singletons. The ten largest account for more than 4.5% of the sample. The sequenced material came from peripheral blood. These TCRs come from a woman aged 55-75 years with COVID-19, enrolled during active disease.

The rearrangement joins TRBV7-9 to TRBJ2-5, with a tentative D call TRBD2 (6 bases). Germline V gene sequence: CDR1 SEHNR, CDR2 FQNEAQ (reference sequence). V lost 1 base and J 5 bases, leaving 14 bases between the germline ends. CDR3 size: 15 residues. CDR3 residues: CASSLERGLKETQYF. The CDR3 region has the DNA TGTGCCAGCAGCTTAGAGAGGGGACTTAAGGAGACCCAGTACTTC.

This clone is a singleton in its sample. V and J are TRBV27 and TRBJ2-3, with 11 nucleotides matching TRBD2. Trimming took 2 bases from V and 3 from J; bases not matched to a gene: 4. The CDR3 totals 16 residues. Germline V gene sequence: CDR1 MNHEY, CDR2 SMNVEV (reference sequence). DNA for the CDR3: TGTGCCAGCAGTTTAGGCTCTAGCGGGAGGACAGATACGCAGTATTTT. Its protein product is CASSLGSSGRTDTQYF.

This chain uses TRBV6-5 with TRBJ1-2, with 7 positions matching TRBD1. This CDR3 contains 14 residues. V lost 4 bases and J lost 7; bases outside the gene matches: 9. CDR1 and CDR2 (germline): MNHEY, SVGAGI. The CDR3 DNA reads TGTGCCAGCAGTTTAAGACAGGGCGTGCCTGGCTACACCTTC. It specifies CASSLRQGVPGYTF.

The chain links TRBV5-4 to TRBJ1-2, with 9 nucleotides matching TRBD1. CDR1 and CDR2 (germline): SGHNT, YYREEE (reference sequence). V lost 4 bases, J lost 3 bases, and 4 bases stayed unmatched. The CDR3 has 14 amino acids. CDR3 sequence (DNA): TGTGCCAGCAGCAAGGACAGGGGTGACTATGGCTACACCTTC. This encodes CASSKDRGDYGYTF.

Points on this clone: This CDR3 is also generated by other DNA sequences in the sample. In DNA form, the CDR3 reads TGTGCCAGCAGTAGCCAGGTTTATGGCTACACCTTC. Its translation is CASSSQVYGYTF. This chain connects TRBV28 to TRBJ1-2; no definite D call. V lost 5 bases to trimming and J lost 5 bases, with 9 bases between them. Germline CDR1 is MDHEN and CDR2 is SYDVKM. CDR3 length: 12 amino acids.

The genes are TRBV7-9 and TRBJ2-7; D call uncertain. This CDR3 region has 13 residues. Per the germline V gene, CDR1 is SEHNR and CDR2 is FQNEAQ (reference sequence). The V gene lost 5 bases and the J gene lost 5 bases, with 13 bases spanning the gap. The CDR3 nucleotides read TGTGCCAGCAGCCCCCCCCTCGGTGACGAGCAGTACTTC. This sequence encodes CASSPPLGDEQYF.

The chain combines TRBV6-4 with TRBJ2-2; D call uncertain. This CDR3 is 14 amino acids long. Germline V gives CDR1 MRHNA, CDR2 SNTAGT. Trimming shortened V by 4 bases and J by 1 base, and 7 bases separated the two germline ends. The CDR3 coding sequence is TGTGCCAGCAGTGCCCACAAGAACACCGGGGAGCTGTTTTTT. Protein: CASSAHKNTGELFF.

The gene calls are TRBV5-8 and TRBJ2-5; possibly TRBD1 for D (6 bases). The V gene lost 2 bases and the J gene lost 0 bases, with 17 bases spanning the gap. CDR1 and CDR2 (germline): SGHTS, YDEGEE. This CDR3 is built from 17 residues. The CDR3: CASSFSLHRTDQETQYF. CDR3 nucleotide sequence: TGTGCCAGCAGCTTTTCCCTTCACAGGACAGACCAAGAGACCCAGTACTTC.

This sequence joins TRBV7-9 and TRBJ1-4; no reliable D call. CDR1 and CDR2 from the germline V gene are SEHNR and FQNEAQ (reference sequence). With 5 bases removed from V and 5 bases from J, the gap between germline ends came to 15 bases. The CDR3 consists of 15 residues. For the CDR3, the DNA is TGTGCCAGCAGCCCAGCGGGCGGGGTAAATGAAAAACTGTTTTTT. The encoded protein is CASSPAGGVNEKLFF. Supplemented by reference TRBV7-9 and TRBJ1-4, the full variable domain reads DTGVSQNPRHKITKRGQNVTFRCDPISEHNRLYWYRQTLGQGPEFLTYFQNEAQLEKSRLLSDRFSAERPKGSFSTLEIQRTEQGDSAMYLCASSPAGGVNEKLFFGSGTQLSVL.

V is TRBV29-1 and J is TRBJ2-1; 7 bases map to TRBD1. Germline lookup yields CDR1 SQVTM and CDR2 ANQGSEA. V shed 4 bases and J 8 bases; nucleotides not matched to a gene: 5. The CDR3 has 12 residues. The CDR3 protein is CSVGSGGHEQFF. The CDR3 coding sequence is TGCAGCGTTGGCTCAGGGGGTCATGAGCAGTTCTTC.